Below, one TCR beta chain is given with its context. These data originate in a study of shared T cell receptors in the human thymus. The method was immunoSEQ multiplex PCR; TCRdb's version includes in-frame clones alone and lacks a portion of them. The data show roughly 660,000 clones, 70% to 90% seen once. Germline V gene sequence: CDR1 SGHTA, CDR2 FQGTGA. The length of the CDR3 is 18 residues. V shed 4 bases, J shed 4 bases, and the junction held 15 bases outside the gene matches. The sample was also linked to a second study, of human thymus T cells.

Specimen: thymocytes. The chain recombines TRBV7-3 with TRBJ2-2; 7 nucleotides align to TRBD2. The clonotype originates from a boy less than two years old with a congenital heart defect. The CDR3: CASSSHPPREVGTGELFF. In nucleotides, the CDR3 is TGTGCCAGCAGCTCACACCCCCCCCGGGAGGTTGGCACCGGGGAGCTGTTTTTT.